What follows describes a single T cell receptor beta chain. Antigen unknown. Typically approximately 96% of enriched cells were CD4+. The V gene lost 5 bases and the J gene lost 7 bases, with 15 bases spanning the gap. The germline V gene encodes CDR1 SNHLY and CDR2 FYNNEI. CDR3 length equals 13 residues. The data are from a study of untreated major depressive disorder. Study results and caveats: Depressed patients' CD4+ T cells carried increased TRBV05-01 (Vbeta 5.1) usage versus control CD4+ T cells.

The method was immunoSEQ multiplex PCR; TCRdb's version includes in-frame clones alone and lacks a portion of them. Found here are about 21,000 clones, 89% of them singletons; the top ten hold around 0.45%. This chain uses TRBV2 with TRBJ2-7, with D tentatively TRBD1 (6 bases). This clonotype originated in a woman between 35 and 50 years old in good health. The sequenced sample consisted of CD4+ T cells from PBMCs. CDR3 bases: TGTGCCAGCAGTCAAACAGGGAAAGGGGAGCAGTACTTC. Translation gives CASSQTGKGEQYF.